This paragraph covers one T cell receptor beta chain sequence. Germline-derived CDR1 and CDR2 are SGHAT and FQNNGV. The CDR3 loop spans 14 amino acids. With V trimmed by 1 base and J by 5 bases, 0 bases remained unmatched. It was with 60 Vbeta and 13 Jbeta primers that the PCR ran. The method was immunoSEQ multiplex PCR; TCRdb's version includes in-frame clones alone and lacks a portion of them. The repertoire has 68,000 or so clones, over 75% of them found once; the top ten carry about 4.5%. The sample comes from a study of cytomegalovirus exposure and HLA in healthy donors. The source material was PBMCs. The chain joins TRBV11-2 to TRBJ1-5; 9 bases are shared with TRBD1. This receptor was obtained from a woman in her twenties or thirties in good health and CMV-seronegative. The CDR3 is CASSLGTGDQPQHF. CDR3 coding DNA: TGTGCCAGCAGCTTAGGGACAGGGGATCAGCCCCAGCATTTT.